This TCR beta chain derives from a study of response to subunit inactivated influenza vaccine. Study conclusions and caveats: T cells newly recruited by each seasonal influenza vaccination are few, the authors suggested.

This clonotype was counted a few times. Its antigen is undetermined. CDR3 length: 14 amino acids. In germline, CDR1 is SNHLY, CDR2 FYNNEI. Trimming stripped 3 bases from V and 2 bases from J, with 10 bases between. MiXCR was run by TCRdb on the RT-PCR reads, yielding one entry per CDR3 protein. The sample has 500,000 to 550,000 distinct CDR3 sequences; under 9% are singletons. The sample here was PBMCs from blood, taken about 24 months after vaccination. V usage is TRBV2 and J usage is TRBJ1-1; no clear D. This receptor was identified in a man aged 50 to 69 who received an inactivated influenza vaccine. DNA for the CDR3: TGTGCCAGCAGTGAGCGACAATCCAACACTGAAGCTTTCTTT. The encoded protein is CASSERQSNTEAFF.